A selection of T cell receptor beta chains follows, all from one sample in a study of cytomegalovirus exposure and HLA in healthy donors. TCRdb's copy holds only in-frame clones and misses some; the assay was immunoSEQ multiplex PCR. The sample has roughly 200,000 clones, around nine tenths seen once. Sequences were obtained from PBMCs. These receptors originate from a woman between 18 and 29 years old in good health and CMV-seronegative. CDR3s include the opening cysteine and the closing phenylalanine or tryptophan. Fields, in order: D gene, V gene, clone size, J gene, CDR3 DNA, CDR3 protein. A D gene is named only where the DNA matches it firmly. Not every row has a clone size; where given, it reads once, few, many or a size class.

-	TRBV5-6	-	TRBJ2-5	TGTGCCAGCAGCCCGCGGGACAGACGAGAGACCCAGTACTTC	CASSPRDRRETQYF
TRBD1	TRBV9	-	TRBJ2-3	TGTGCCAGCAGCCAGCGAATCGGGACAGCCACAGATACGCAGTATTTT	CASSQRIGTATDTQYF
TRBD1	TRBV2	-	TRBJ2-7	TGTGCCAGCAACCAACAGGGGTCCTCCTCCTACGAGCAGTACTTC	CASNQQGSSSYEQYF
-	TRBV6-6	-	TRBJ2-7	TGTGCCAGCAGTTACTCCACCGCCAGGGTCCTTTACGAGCAGTACTTC	CASSYSTARVLYEQYF
TRBD2	TRBV11-3	-	TRBJ2-5	TGTGCCAGCAGCCAGGGCCGGGCGGGAGGAGAGACCCAGTACTTC	CASSQGRAGGETQYF
TRBD2	TRBV10-1	-	TRBJ2-1	TGCGCCAGCAGTGATAGCGGGGGGTCAATTGGGCAGTTCTTC	CASSDSGGSIGQFF
-	TRBV9	-	TRBJ2-3	TGTGCCAGCAGCCCTCATGGAGGGCGGACAGATACGCAGTATTTT	CASSPHGGRTDTQYF
-	TRBV7-6	-	TRBJ1-3	TGTGCCAGCAGGGAAACCGACAGGTTCTCTGGAAACACCATATATTTT	CASRETDRFSGNTIYF
TRBD1	TRBV5-5	-	TRBJ2-7	TGTGCCAGCAGCTCGGGACAGGGAATTACGGAGCAGTACTTC	CASSSGQGITEQYF
-	TRBV5-1	-	TRBJ2-1	TGCGCCAGCAGCTTGAGGCGGGATTACAATGAGCAGTTCTTC	CASSLRRDYNEQFF
TRBD2	TRBV7-9	-	TRBJ2-1	TGTGCCAGCAGCTTATACGGGACTAGCGGGAGAGACAATGAGCAGTTCTTC	CASSLYGTSGRDNEQFF
TRBD1	TRBV9	-	TRBJ2-2	TGTGCCAGCAGCCTCCGGGGGACAGGGGGCACCGGGGAGCTGTTTTTT	CASSLRGTGGTGELFF
TRBD2	TRBV15	-	TRBJ2-3	TGTGCCACCAGCGGGAGCGGGAGCCGGGGAGATACGCAGTATTTT	CATSGSGSRGDTQYF
TRBD1	TRBV30	-	TRBJ1-2	TGTGCCTGGCCCCCTTGGACAGGGGAAAACTATGGCTACACCTTC	CAWPPWTGENYGYTF
-	TRBV5-1	-	TRBJ1-6	TGCGCCAGCAGCTTTCACACCGCATCAGATAATTCACCCCTCCACTTT	CASSFHTASDNSPLHF
-	TRBV18	-	TRBJ1-4	TGTGCCAGCTCTTTTGGACCCCGAGGGGAAAAACTGTTTTTT	CASSFGPRGEKLFF
-	TRBV6-1	-	TRBJ1-3	TGTGCCAGCAGTGAAGTGAGACAGAGCTCTGGAAACACCATATATTTT	CASSEVRQSSGNTIYF
TRBD2	TRBV5-1	-	TRBJ2-7	TGCGCCAGCAGCCTGGCCGGGACTAGCGGGGGCTACGAGCAGTACTTC	CASSLAGTSGGYEQYF
TRBD2	TRBV9	-	TRBJ2-2	TGTGCCAGCAGCCCCAGCGGGGCAAACACCGGGGAGCTGTTTTTT	CASSPSGANTGELFF
-	TRBV5-4	once	TRBJ2-5	TGTGCCAGCCAAAGACTAGTTTCGGAGACCCAGTACTTC	CASQRLVSETQYF
-	TRBV10-1	-	TRBJ2-3	TGCGCCAGCAGCCGAGGGTGGGGGGTCGGAGATACGCAGTATTTT	CASSRGWGVGDTQYF
-	TRBV27	-	TRBJ2-1	TGTGCCAGCAGTTTCCCCGGGACAACCTCCTACAATGAGCAGTTCTTC	CASSFPGTTSYNEQFF
TRBD1	TRBV6-5	-	TRBJ1-1	TGTGCCAGCAGGAAACAGGGGAAGGCTGAAGCTTTCTTT	CASRKQGKAEAFF
TRBD2	TRBV4-3	once	TRBJ2-7	TGCGCCAGCAGCCTAGGGACTAGCGGGAGAGCACACGAGCAGTACTTC	CASSLGTSGRAHEQYF
TRBD1	TRBV7-2	-	TRBJ2-4	TGTGCCAGCAGCTATAAAGTCACCGGGACAGGGGACATTCAGTACTTC	CASSYKVTGTGDIQYF
-	TRBV7-9	-	TRBJ2-7	TGTGCCAGCAGCCCCGGTTACGAGCAGTACTTC	CASSPGYEQYF
-	TRBV7-6	-	TRBJ1-1	TGTGCCAGCAGCCCACCCCGGGCAGGGATGGAAACTGAAGCTTTCTTT	CASSPPRAGMETEAFF
TRBD2	TRBV19	-	TRBJ2-7	TGTGCCAGTAGTACTGGACTAGCTAATAGTGGAAGGCAGTACTTC	CASSTGLANSGRQYF
TRBD2	TRBV6-5	-	TRBJ2-1	TGTGCCAGCAGAATAGCGGGAGGGCCCAAGGCGGAGCAGTTCTTC	CASRIAGGPKAEQFF
TRBD1	TRBV2	-	TRBJ2-5	TGTGCCAGCAGTGAATGGGCCAGGGGGCACCAAGAGACCCAGTACTTC	CASSEWARGHQETQYF
TRBD2	TRBV7-9	-	TRBJ2-1	TGTGCCAGCAGCTGGTCTCTAGCGGCGACATACAATGAGCAGTTCTTC	CASSWSLAATYNEQFF
TRBD2	TRBV2	few	TRBJ2-5	TGTGCCAGCAGTGAACAGCGGGATCAAGAGACCCAGTACTTC	CASSEQRDQETQYF
TRBD2	TRBV4-2	-	TRBJ2-3	TGTGCCAGCAGCCAACGGGGGACTAGCGGGGGGGCTAGCACAGATACGCAGTATTTT	CASSQRGTSGGASTDTQYF
TRBD2	TRBV4-3	-	TRBJ2-7	TGCGCCAGCAGCCAAAAAGCGGGAGGCACTACTTCCTACGAGCAGTACTTC	CASSQKAGGTTSYEQYF
-	TRBV4-1	-	TRBJ1-1	TGCGCCAGCAGCCAAGGTTCGGGTACACGGCGGGCCACTGAAGCTTTCTTT	CASSQGSGTRRATEAFF
TRBD2	TRBV11-2	-	TRBJ2-1	TGTGCCAGCAGCTTCCCCCGGACTAGCGGGAGGTACAATGAGCAGTTCTTC	CASSFPRTSGRYNEQFF
TRBD1	TRBV10-1	-	TRBJ2-7	TGCGCCAGCAGTCCTCAAGGGACAGGGTTTGGGCAGTACTTC	CASSPQGTGFGQYF
-	TRBV7-9	-	TRBJ1-1	TGTGCCAGCAGCTTAAGTCAGGGAAGTAACACTGAAGCTTTCTTT	CASSLSQGSNTEAFF
-	TRBV29-1	few	TRBJ1-2	TGCAGCGTTGTGGGCACCTCTCCTAACTATGGCTACACCTTC	CSVVGTSPNYGYTF
TRBD1	TRBV6-5	-	TRBJ1-6	TGTGCCAGCAGACCGGGACAGAACTCACCCCTCCACTTT	CASRPGQNSPLHF
-	TRBV27	-	TRBJ2-2	TGTGCCAGTACTCTAGCCCGGAAAAACACCGGGGAGCTGTTTTTT	CASTLARKNTGELFF
-	TRBV4-2	-	TRBJ2-5	TGTGCCAGCAGCCAAGATATAGCTATGACGGGGACCCAGTACTTC	CASSQDIAMTGTQYF
TRBD1	TRBV27	-	TRBJ2-7	TGTGCCAGCAGTTTGACAGGGGGTCGGTACGAGCAGTACTTC	CASSLTGGRYEQYF
-	TRBV30	-	TRBJ1-6	TGTGCCTGGAGTGTCGCGCGTAATTCACCCCTCCACTTT	CAWSVARNSPLHF
-	TRBV18	-	TRBJ2-5	TGTGCCAGCTCGCGTTCACGCGAAGAGACCCAGTACTTC	CASSRSREETQYF
-	TRBV29-1	-	TRBJ2-7	TGCAGCGTTGACGGGGAGGGGGTTTACGAGCAGTACTTC	CSVDGEGVYEQYF
-	TRBV7-9	few	TRBJ2-1	TGTGCCAGCAGCCGACTATTCGACAGGTATGCCTACAATGAGCAGTTCTTC	CASSRLFDRYAYNEQFF
-	TRBV5-1	-	TRBJ1-2	TGCGCCAGCAGCTTGTGGGGGGACTATGGCTACACCTTC	CASSLWGDYGYTF
-	TRBV9	-	TRBJ2-5	TGCGCCAGCAGCGTATCAGGGGCCGGGGAGACCCAGTACTTC	CASSVSGAGETQYF
TRBD2	TRBV2	-	TRBJ2-1	TGTGCCAGCAGTCCACTAGCGGGAGGTAAAAATGAGCAGTTCTTC	CASSPLAGGKNEQFF
TRBD2	TRBV10-3	-	TRBJ2-7	TGTGCCATCAGAAGGACTAGCGAGTACTACGAGCAGTACTTC	CAIRRTSEYYEQYF
TRBD1	TRBV18	-	TRBJ2-3	TGTGCCAGCTCACCGGGACAGGGGGCAGATACGCAGTATTTT	CASSPGQGADTQYF
TRBD2	TRBV9	-	TRBJ2-3	TGTGCCAGCAGCGGTAGCGGGGGGGCCCATACGCAGTATTTT	CASSGSGGAHTQYF
TRBD1	TRBV5-8	-	TRBJ1-2	TGTGCCAGCAGCCCCGGGGGCCGCCCCTTAGGACAGGCCTCTAACTATGGCTACACCTTC	CASSPGGRPLGQASNYGYTF